This note documents a single TCR beta chain sequence. Here immunoSEQ multiplex PCR was the method, and the copy in TCRdb shows in-frame clones only, minus some. The top ten clones hold 0.35% to 0.45% of a sample with 79,000 or so clones, approximately 93% of them seen once. This sample is drawn from a study of technical replicates of blood from four donors. This CDR3 spans 17 amino acids. Per the germline V gene, CDR1 is ENHRY and CDR2 is SYGVKD. The trim removed 0 bases at V and 6 bases at J, leaving 8 bases unmatched. This clonotype originated in a human donor in good health. The rearrangement links TRBV10-3 to TRBJ2-1; 10 nucleotides match TRBD2. The sample comprised T cells isolated from PBMCs. In DNA, the CDR3 is TGTGCCATCAGTGAGTCTGGAACTAGCGGGATAACCAATGAGCAGTTCTTC. This gives the protein CAISESGTSGITNEQFF.